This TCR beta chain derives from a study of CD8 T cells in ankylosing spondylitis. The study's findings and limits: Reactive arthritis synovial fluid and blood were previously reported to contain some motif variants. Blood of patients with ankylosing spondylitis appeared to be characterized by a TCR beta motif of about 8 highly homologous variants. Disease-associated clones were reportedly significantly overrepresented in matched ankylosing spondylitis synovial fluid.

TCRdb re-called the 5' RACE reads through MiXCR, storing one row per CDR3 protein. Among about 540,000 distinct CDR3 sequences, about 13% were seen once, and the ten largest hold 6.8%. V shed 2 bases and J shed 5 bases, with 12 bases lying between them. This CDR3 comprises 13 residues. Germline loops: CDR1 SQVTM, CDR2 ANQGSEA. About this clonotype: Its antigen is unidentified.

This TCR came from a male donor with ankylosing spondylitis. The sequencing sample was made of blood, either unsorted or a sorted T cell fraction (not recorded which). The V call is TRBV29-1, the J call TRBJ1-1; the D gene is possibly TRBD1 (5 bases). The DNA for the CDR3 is TGCAGCGTTGAACGGGGGGGAAGAACTGAAGCTTTCTTT. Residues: CSVERGGRTEAFF.